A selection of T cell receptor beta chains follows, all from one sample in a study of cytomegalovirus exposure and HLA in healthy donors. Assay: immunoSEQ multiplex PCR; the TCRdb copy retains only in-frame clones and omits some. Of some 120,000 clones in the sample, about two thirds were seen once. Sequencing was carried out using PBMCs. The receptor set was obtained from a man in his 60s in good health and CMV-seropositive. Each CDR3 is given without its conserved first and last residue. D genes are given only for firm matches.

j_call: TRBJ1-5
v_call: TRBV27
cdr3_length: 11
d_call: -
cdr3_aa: ASSLQNNQPQH

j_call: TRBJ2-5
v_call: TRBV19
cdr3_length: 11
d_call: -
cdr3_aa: ASSQGDGETQY

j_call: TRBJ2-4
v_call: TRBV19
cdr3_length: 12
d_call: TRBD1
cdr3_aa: ASSEQGAKNIQY

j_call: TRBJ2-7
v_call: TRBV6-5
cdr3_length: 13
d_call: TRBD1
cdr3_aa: ASSSTRGRRYEQY

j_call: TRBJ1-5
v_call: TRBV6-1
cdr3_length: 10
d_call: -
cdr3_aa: ASSDRNQPQH

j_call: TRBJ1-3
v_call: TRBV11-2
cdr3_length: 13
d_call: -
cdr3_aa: ASSFNRETGNTIY

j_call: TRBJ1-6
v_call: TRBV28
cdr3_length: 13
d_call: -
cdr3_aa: ASSSLAGTSSPLH

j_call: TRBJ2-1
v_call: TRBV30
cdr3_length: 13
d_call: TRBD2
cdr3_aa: AWSVTAGGYNEQF

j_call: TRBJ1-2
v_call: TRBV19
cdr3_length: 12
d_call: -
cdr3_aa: ASTSWSANYGYT

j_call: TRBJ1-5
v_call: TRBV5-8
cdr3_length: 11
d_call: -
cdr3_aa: ASSLGRDQPQH

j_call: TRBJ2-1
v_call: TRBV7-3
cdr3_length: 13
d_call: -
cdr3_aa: ASSTLASSYNEQF